This T cell receptor (beta chain) was documented in a study of cytomegalovirus exposure and HLA in healthy donors. General study results and limits: The majority of CMV-associated TCR beta chains were reported as apparently HLA-restricted in a later analysis.

Use of 60 Vbeta and 13 Jbeta primers characterized the PCR. Some clones are missing from TCRdb's copy, which holds only in-frame ones; the method was immunoSEQ multiplex PCR. The sample lists roughly 170,000 clones, approximately 71% seen once, with about 1.6% in the top ten. This clone turned up a few times. Its antigen is not known. With 5 bases clipped from V and 8 bases from J, the junction kept 7 bases outside the gene matches. This CDR3 is built from 14 residues. From germline, CDR1 is SNHLY and CDR2 FYNNEI. This rearrangement joins TRBV2 to TRBJ1-2; 11 bases map to TRBD1. Sequences were obtained from PBMCs. This receptor was obtained from a girl aged 10 to 17 in good health and CMV-seronegative. In DNA form, the CDR3 reads TGTGCCAGCAGTAACGGACAGGGGGCGAACGGCTACACCTTC. Translation: CASSNGQGANGYTF.